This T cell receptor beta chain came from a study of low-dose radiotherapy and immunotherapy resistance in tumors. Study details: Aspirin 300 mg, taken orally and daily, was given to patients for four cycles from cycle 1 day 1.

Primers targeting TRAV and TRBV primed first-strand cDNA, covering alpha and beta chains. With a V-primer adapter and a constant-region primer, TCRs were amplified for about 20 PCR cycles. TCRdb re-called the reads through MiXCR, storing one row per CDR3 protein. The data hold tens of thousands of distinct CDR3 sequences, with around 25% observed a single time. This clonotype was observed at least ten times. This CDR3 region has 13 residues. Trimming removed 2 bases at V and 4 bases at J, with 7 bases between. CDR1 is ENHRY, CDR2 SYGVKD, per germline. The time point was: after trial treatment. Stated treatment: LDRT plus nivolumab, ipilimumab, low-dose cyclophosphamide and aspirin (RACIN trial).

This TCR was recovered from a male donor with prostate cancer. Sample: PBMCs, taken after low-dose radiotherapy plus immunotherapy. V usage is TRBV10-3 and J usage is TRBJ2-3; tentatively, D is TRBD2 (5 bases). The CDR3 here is CAISEPSSDTQYF. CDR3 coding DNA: TGTGCCATCAGTGAGCCTAGCTCAGATACGCAGTATTTT.